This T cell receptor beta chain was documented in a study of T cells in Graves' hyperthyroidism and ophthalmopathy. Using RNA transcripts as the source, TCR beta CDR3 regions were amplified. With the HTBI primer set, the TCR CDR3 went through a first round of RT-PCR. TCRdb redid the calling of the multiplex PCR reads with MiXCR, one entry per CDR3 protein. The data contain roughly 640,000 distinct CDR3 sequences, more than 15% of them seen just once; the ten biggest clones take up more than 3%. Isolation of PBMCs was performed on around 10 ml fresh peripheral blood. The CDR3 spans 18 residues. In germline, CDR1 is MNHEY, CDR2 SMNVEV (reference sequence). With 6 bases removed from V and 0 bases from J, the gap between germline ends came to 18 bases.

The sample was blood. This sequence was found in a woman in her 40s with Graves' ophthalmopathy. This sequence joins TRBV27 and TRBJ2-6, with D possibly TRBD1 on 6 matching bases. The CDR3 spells CASSEGHQSSSGANVLTF. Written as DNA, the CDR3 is TGTGCCAGCAGCGAGGGACACCAATCCTCCTCTGGGGCCAACGTCCTGACTTTC.